This T cell receptor beta chain appears in the sequencing data of a study of vaccination and CD4 T cells after COVID-19. Study-wide background: Two mRNA vaccine doses were given, either BNT162b2 or mRNA-1273. The post-COVID samples were taken a median about 98 days after diagnosis, anywhere from 35 to 161. Study findings and constraints: Sampling was limited to relatively few convalescent patients, with no early post-infection timepoints studied.

Treatment denoted: roughly 11-day PBMC culture with coronavirus spike peptide pools or control peptides (ViraFEST assay). Peptide pools at 9.5 to 10 ug/ml and IL-2 at 10 IU/ml were added to cultures of a few million PBMCs per well. A note on this clonotype: Its target is unknown.

The CDR3 has 15 residues. Deletions cut 4 bases from V and 2 bases from J, with 13 bases between. The germline CDR1 and CDR2 sequences are KGHDR and SFDVKD. Scientists ran DNA taken from cultured CD4+ T cells through the Oncomine TCR Beta short-read assay for sequencing. MiXCR, applied by TCRdb to the PCR reads, yields one record per CDR3 protein. Here the sample spans over 15,000 distinct CDR3 sequences, around 37% being singletons. This TCR was recovered from a human donor with COVID-19. The rearrangement joins TRBV24-1 to TRBJ1-1; no definite D call. The specimen sequenced was cultured CD4+ T cells from blood. In nucleotides, the CDR3 is TGTGCCACCAGTGACCGCAGACCGGGTAACACTGAAGCTTTCTTT. Protein: CATSDRRPGNTEAFF.